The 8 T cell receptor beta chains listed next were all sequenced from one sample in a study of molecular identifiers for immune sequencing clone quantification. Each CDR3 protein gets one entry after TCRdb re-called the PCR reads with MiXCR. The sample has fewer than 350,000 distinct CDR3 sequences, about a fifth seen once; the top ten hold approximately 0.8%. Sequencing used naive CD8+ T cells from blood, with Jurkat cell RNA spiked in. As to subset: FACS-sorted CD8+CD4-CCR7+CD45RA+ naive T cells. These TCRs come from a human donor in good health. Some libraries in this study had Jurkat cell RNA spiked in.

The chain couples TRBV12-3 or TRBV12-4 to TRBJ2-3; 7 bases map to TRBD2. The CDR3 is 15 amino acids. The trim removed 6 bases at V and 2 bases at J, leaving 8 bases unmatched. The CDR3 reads CASSPERDPTDTQYF. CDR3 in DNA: TGTGCCAGCAGCCCCGAGCGGGACCCCACAGATACGCAGTATTTT.

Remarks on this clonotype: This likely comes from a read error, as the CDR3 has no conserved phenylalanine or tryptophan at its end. The CDR3 DNA sequence: TGCGCCAGCAGCGCATCCCTGACGGTGAACACTGAAGCTTTCTCT. This encodes CASSASLTVNTEAFS. The chain combines TRBV4-1 with TRBJ1-1; D is undetermined. Trimming cost V 5 bases and J 0 bases, with 13 bases left between them. The germline V gene encodes CDR1 MGHRA and CDR2 YSYEKL. The CDR3 sequence is 15 residues long.

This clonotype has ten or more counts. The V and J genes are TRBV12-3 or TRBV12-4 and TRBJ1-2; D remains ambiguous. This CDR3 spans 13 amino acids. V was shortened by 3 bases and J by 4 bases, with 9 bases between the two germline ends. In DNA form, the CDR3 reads TGTGCCAGCAGTTTTTCGGGGTTCTATGGCTACACCTTC. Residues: CASSFSGFYGYTF.

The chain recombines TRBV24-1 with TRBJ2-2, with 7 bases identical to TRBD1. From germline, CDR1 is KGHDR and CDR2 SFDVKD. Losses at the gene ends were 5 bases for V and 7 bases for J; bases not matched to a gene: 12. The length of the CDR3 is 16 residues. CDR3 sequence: CATSGPLPTGIGELFF. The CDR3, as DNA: TGTGCCACCAGTGGCCCGCTACCGACAGGGATCGGGGAGCTGTTTTTT.

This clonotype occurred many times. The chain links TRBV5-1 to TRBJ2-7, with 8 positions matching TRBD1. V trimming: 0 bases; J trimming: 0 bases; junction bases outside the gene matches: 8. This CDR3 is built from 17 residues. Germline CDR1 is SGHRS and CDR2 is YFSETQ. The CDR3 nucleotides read TGCGCCAGCAGCTTGGGACAGGGGTCGTTGGGCTCCTACGAGCAGTACTTC. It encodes CASSLGQGSLGSYEQYF.

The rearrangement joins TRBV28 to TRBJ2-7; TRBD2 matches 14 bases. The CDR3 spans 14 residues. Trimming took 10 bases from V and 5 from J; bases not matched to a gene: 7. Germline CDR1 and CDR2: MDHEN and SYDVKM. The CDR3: CAIEPGLAGDEQYF. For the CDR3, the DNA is TGTGCCATAGAGCCGGGACTAGCGGGAGACGAGCAGTACTTC.

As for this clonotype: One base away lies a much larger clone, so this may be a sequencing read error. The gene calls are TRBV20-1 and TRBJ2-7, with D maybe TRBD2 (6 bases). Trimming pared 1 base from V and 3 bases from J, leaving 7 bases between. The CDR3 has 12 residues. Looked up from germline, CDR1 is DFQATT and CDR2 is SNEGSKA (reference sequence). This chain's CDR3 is CSARAGVYEQYF. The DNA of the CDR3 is TGCAGTGCTAGAGCGGGGGTCTACGAGCAGTACTTC.

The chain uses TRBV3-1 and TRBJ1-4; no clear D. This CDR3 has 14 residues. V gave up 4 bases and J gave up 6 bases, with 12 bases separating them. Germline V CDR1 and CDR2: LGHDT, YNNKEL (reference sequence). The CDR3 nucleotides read TGTGCCAGCAGCCGAGGCGAAAATTATGAAAAACTGTTTTTT. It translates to CASSRGENYEKLFF. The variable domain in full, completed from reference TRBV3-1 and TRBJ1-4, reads DTAVSQTPKYLVTQMGNDKSIKCEQNLGHDTMYWYKQDSKKFLKIMFSYNNKELIINETVPNRFSPKSPDKAHLNLHINSLELGDSAVYFCASSRGENYEKLFFGSGTQLSVL.